The 8 T cell receptor beta chains presented below share a single source sample, sequenced in a study of T-cell reconstitution after alpha-beta-depleted transplantation in children. Using unique molecular identifiers, the investigators prepared the TCRbeta library. MiXCR, run by TCRdb on the PCR reads, gives a single entry per CDR3 protein. This repertoire shows a few hundred thousand distinct CDR3 sequences, approximately 30% found once; its top ten account for about 35%. The sample here was PBMCs, taken before TCRalphabeta/CD19-depleted stem cell transplant. These receptors were obtained from a boy in the first two years of life with Wiskott-Aldrich syndrome, due to receive a stem cell transplant.

This clonotype was counted a few times. The genes are TRBV15 and TRBJ1-4; 7 bases are shared with TRBD1. Germline V gene sequence: CDR1 LNHNV, CDR2 YYDKDF (reference sequence). The V and J ends lost 2 bases and 7 bases, in that order; junction bases with no gene match: 10. The CDR3 length is 16 residues. CDR3 coding DNA: TGTGCCACCAGCAGACTCCAGGACAGGCTGAGTGAAAAACTGTTTTTT. Amino acid sequence: CATSRLQDRLSEKLFF.

The chain links TRBV20-1 to TRBJ2-5; maybe TRBD1 (6 bases). Germline CDR1 is DFQATT and CDR2 is SNEGSKA (reference sequence). V dropped 6 bases and J dropped 2 bases, with 13 bases sitting between them. There are 13 residues in the CDR3. CDR3 region: CSANREGQETQYF. As DNA, the CDR3 is TGCAGTGCGAACAGGGAAGGGCAAGAGACCCAGTACTTC.

This clonotype was counted a few times. The rearrangement joins TRBV10-3 to TRBJ2-7; 10 bases fit TRBD1. V was pared by 11 bases and J by 2 bases, with 6 bases of the junction left unmatched. The CDR3 is made up of 13 amino acids. Germline CDR1 and CDR2: ENHRY and SYGVKD. This CDR3 reads CAARQGATYEQYF. The CDR3 DNA sequence: TGTGCCGCCCGACAGGGGGCTACCTACGAGCAGTACTTC.

This clonotype has only a few counts. The chain joins TRBV7-2 to TRBJ1-2; a possible D gene is TRBD1 (5 bases). The CDR3 totals 13 residues. Per germline, CDR1 SGHTA and CDR2 FQGNSA. Trimming left V 4 bases short and J 8 bases short, with 14 bases between. The CDR3 loop reads CASSSPHGGGYTF. CDR3 in DNA: TGTGCCAGCAGCTCCCCTCACGGGGGGGGCTACACCTTC.

V is TRBV5-1 and J is TRBJ1-2; D is ambiguous. Trimming took off 7 bases at V and 8 bases at J, with 18 bases between the two ends. This CDR3 contains 13 residues. Germline V CDR1 and CDR2: SGHRS, YFSETQ. In DNA, the CDR3 is TGCGCCAGCCAGGACCAGAGAAGCAGAGGCTACACCTTC. Its protein is CASQDQRSRGYTF.

This chain uses TRBV7-8 with TRBJ2-7; no firm D call. This CDR3 is built from 15 residues. Trimming pared 4 bases from V and 4 bases from J, leaving 17 bases between. Germline loops: CDR1 SGHVS, CDR2 FQNEAQ. DNA of the CDR3: TGTGCCAGCAGCTCTGGCCTCTCAAGGCGATACGAGCAGTACTTC. Amino acids: CASSSGLSRRYEQYF. Full variable domain (remainder filled in from reference TRBV7-8 and TRBJ2-7): GAGVSQSPRYKVAKRGQDVALRCDPISGHVSLFWYQQALGQGPEFLTYFQNEAQLDKSGLPSDRFFAERPEGSVSTLKIQRTQQEDSAVYLCASSSGLSRRYEQYFGPGTRLTVT.

The chain joins TRBV20-1 to TRBJ2-1; the D is unclear. Germline values: CDR1 DFQATT, CDR2 SNEGSKA (reference sequence). This CDR3 comprises 12 residues. The V end lost 7 bases, the J end lost 1 base, and 8 bases lay between the germline ends. The CDR3 DNA is TGCAGTGTGGCGACGTCCTACAATGAGCAGTTCTTC. Protein sequence: CSVATSYNEQFF.

The V and J genes are TRBV4-2 and TRBJ2-3; TRBD2 matches 7 bases. The ends lost 2 bases at V and 11 bases at J; junction bases unmatched: 19. The CDR3 totals 17 residues. Germline V gene sequence: CDR1 LGHNA, CDR2 YNFKEQ. This chain's CDR3 is CASSQTSGLTNDNGQYF. The CDR3 DNA is TGTGCCAGCAGCCAAACGTCGGGACTAACGAACGACAACGGGCAGTATTTT.